Reported below is one T cell receptor (beta chain). Its antigen remains unknown. These data are taken from a study of OX40 agonist ivuxolimab in advanced cancers. Study context: The drug used for patients, ivuxolimab, was an agonistic anti-OX40 (CD134) antibody. At around 81% male, the cohort had a mean age of around 56 years, ranging from 23 to 79. Findings of the study overall: Relative to CD4+ cells, CD8+ T cells on average had more expanded clones.

Clones were read by immunoSEQ multiplex PCR, and TCRdb kept only the in-frame ones, dropping some. The table shows approximately 13,000 clones, with approximately 80% occurring only once. Blood sampling took place at baseline, cycle 4 day 1, and cycle 7 day 1. With V trimmed by 5 bases and J by 9 bases, 11 bases remained unmatched. CDR1 and CDR2 from the germline V gene are SGHVS and FNYEAQ. This CDR3 has 15 amino acids. Sequencing used CD4+ or CD8+ T cells sorted from blood, obtained in a trial of the OX40 agonist ivuxolimab. The source is an adult with an advanced solid tumor such as melanoma, head and neck, liver or kidney cancer. The rearrangement joins TRBV7-6 to TRBJ2-1, with TRBD2 matching 9 bases. The CDR3 reads CASSPGREGLGEQFF. The CDR3 DNA reads TGTGCCAGCAGCCCAGGGCGGGAGGGCCTGGGTGAGCAGTTCTTC.